This paragraph reports one T cell receptor beta chain. Its antigen remains unidentified. Trimming at V came to 1 base and at J to 1 base, leaving 1 base not matched to a gene. The CDR3 is 17 residues long. Per germline, CDR1 LGHNA and CDR2 YNFKEQ. The data were taken from a study of cytomegalovirus exposure and HLA in healthy donors. General observations from the study: In presence/absence analyses, roughly uniform sequencing depth across donors was assumed. The dataset shows that most TCR sequences were rare, while some public TCRs occurred in many donors.

Primers for the PCR totalled 60 Vbeta and 13 Jbeta. Generated by immunoSEQ multiplex PCR, the TCRdb table keeps only in-frame clones and is missing some. In the table there are hundreds of thousands of clones, approximately 90% of which are singletons. This sequence joins TRBV4-2 and TRBJ2-2; 12 bases are a match to TRBD2. The receptor was derived from a woman younger than 30 in good health and CMV-seronegative. The sequenced sample consisted of PBMCs. The CDR3: CASSQGLAGVNTGELFF. For the CDR3, the DNA is TGTGCCAGCAGCCAAGGACTAGCGGGGGTGAACACCGGGGAGCTGTTTTTT.